The next 18 T cell receptor beta chains were all read from a single sample in a study of early T cells in non-severe SARS-CoV-2 infection. TCRdb reprocessed the 5' RACE reads with MiXCR, giving one entry per CDR3 protein. The top ten hold 1.3% of the sample, which has approximately 100,000 distinct CDR3 sequences, 16% seen once. Sequencing input: whole blood. The receptors derive from an adult who was a healthcare worker with PCR-confirmed SARS-CoV-2 infection or an uninfected control (not recorded which).

V and J are TRBV20-1 and TRBJ2-1; TRBD2 aligns across 7 bases. V dropped 3 bases and J dropped 7; count of bases not matched to a gene: 9. The germline gives CDR1 DFQATT, CDR2 SNEGSKA (reference sequence). The CDR3 is 14 residues long. As DNA, the CDR3 is TGCAGTGCTAGGACTAGCCTCGACCGTAATGAGCAGTTCTTC. Translation: CSARTSLDRNEQFF.

In this sample, this clonotype turned up a few times. The V gene is TRBV5-6, the J gene TRBJ2-7; 11 bases are a match to TRBD1. The CDR3 has 15 amino acids. Trimming took 3 bases from V and 5 from J; bases not matched to a gene: 7. The germline gives CDR1 SGHDT, CDR2 YYEEEE. The CDR3: CASSSQDRGLDEQYF. DNA for the CDR3: TGTGCCAGCAGCTCACAGGACAGGGGGCTGGACGAGCAGTACTTC.

This clonotype was recorded a few times. The chain employs TRBV10-2 and TRBJ2-3; D is ambiguous. Germline CDR1 reads WSHSY; CDR2 reads SAAADI. Deletions cut 0 bases from V and 2 bases from J, with 15 bases between. The CDR3 has 17 residues. DNA for the CDR3: TGCGCCAGCAGTGAGTCTTTCGGCAACCCAGACACAGATACGCAGTATTTT. It specifies CASSESFGNPDTDTQYF.

This sequence joins TRBV15 and TRBJ1-6; D is perhaps TRBD1 (6 bases). This CDR3 has 12 residues. CDR1 is LNHNV and CDR2 is YYDKDF in the germline V gene (reference sequence). V lost 2 bases and J lost 14, with 10 bases in between. The chain's CDR3 is CATSRTGFSLHF. DNA for the CDR3: TGTGCCACCAGCAGAACAGGGTTCTCCCTCCACTTT.

The rearrangement uses TRBV20-1 and TRBJ1-4; D unresolved. The germline gives CDR1 DFQATT, CDR2 SNEGSKA (reference sequence). The V gene lost 7 bases and the J gene lost 2 bases, with 11 bases spanning the gap. The CDR3 spans 13 residues. The CDR3 sequence is CSVRKVTNEKLFF. For the CDR3, the DNA is TGCAGTGTTAGGAAGGTTACTAATGAAAAACTGTTTTTT.

This clonotype was observed a handful of times. The chain employs TRBV29-1 and TRBJ2-7, with TRBD2 matching over 7 bases. V lost 1 base, J lost 0 bases, and 9 bases stayed unmatched. This CDR3 is 16 amino acids long. Germline CDR1 reads SQVTM; CDR2 reads ANQGSEA. CDR3 bases: TGCAGCGTTGAAGGGTGGGGCGGGAGTATCTCCTACGAGCAGTACTTC. Protein product: CSVEGWGGSISYEQYF.

This clonotype has a count of ten or more. The chain combines TRBV29-1 with TRBJ2-1; unclear D gene. The CDR3 has 12 amino acids. Trimming shortened V by 6 bases and J by 3 bases, and 9 bases separated the two germline ends. Germline V lookup: CDR1 SQVTM, CDR2 ANQGSEA. CDR3 nucleotide sequence: TGCAGCGTCGCGCGGAGCTACAATGAGCAGTTCTTC. This translates into CSVARSYNEQFF.

To note about this clonotype: Since a much larger clone is just one base distant, this may be a read error. The chain joins TRBV2 to TRBJ2-1; 8 positions match TRBD1. The trim removed 6 bases at V and 15 bases at J, leaving 22 bases unmatched. The V gene's germline CDR1 is SNHLY and CDR2 FYNNEI. The CDR3 has 16 residues. CDR3 amino acids: CASRDRDGRTSRGPFF. The DNA for the CDR3 is TGTGCCAGCAGGGACCGGGACGGCCGAACTAGCAGGGGGCCGTTCTTC.

This clonotype was counted many times. This chain uses TRBV4-3 with TRBJ2-1; D call uncertain. CDR3 length: 17 amino acids. CDR1 and CDR2 (germline): LGHNA, YSLEER. V lost 0 bases to trimming and J lost 0 bases, with 12 bases between them. The CDR3 loop reads CASSQDYGRLSYNEQFF. The CDR3 nucleotides are TGCGCCAGCAGCCAAGATTACGGCAGACTCTCCTACAATGAGCAGTTCTTC.

This clonotype was recorded many times. The V gene is TRBV20-1, the J gene TRBJ2-3; 7 nucleotides match TRBD2. The ends lost 3 bases at V and 2 bases at J; junction bases unmatched: 8. Per germline, CDR1 DFQATT and CDR2 SNEGSKA (reference sequence). CDR3 length: 15 amino acids. The CDR3 sequence: CSARRGLLPTDTQYF. In nucleotides, the CDR3 is TGCAGTGCTAGGCGGGGACTACTCCCCACAGATACGCAGTATTTT.

This clonotype came up a few times. The genes are TRBV3-1 and TRBJ2-3, with TRBD2 matching 10 bases. The CDR3 is 15 amino acids. Germline CDR1 reads LGHDT; CDR2 reads YNNKEL (reference sequence). With V trimmed by 4 bases and J by 4 bases, 5 bases remained unmatched. CDR3 in amino acids: CASSPSGSRADTQYF. The CDR3 coding sequence is TGTGCCAGCAGCCCTAGCGGGAGTAGAGCAGATACGCAGTATTTT.

The chain employs TRBV27 and TRBJ1-2; a possible D gene is TRBD1 (5 bases). V lost 5 bases and J lost 4, with 11 bases in between. Germline lookup yields CDR1 MNHEY and CDR2 SMNVEV (reference sequence). The length of the CDR3 is 13 residues. The CDR3 region is CASSPRQGYGYTF. The DNA of the CDR3 is TGTGCCAGCAGTCCCCGCCAGGGCTATGGCTACACCTTC.

This clonotype was counted only a few times. This sequence joins TRBV20-1 and TRBJ2-3, with 9 bases matching TRBD2. The CDR3 extends over 14 amino acids. J lost 4 bases, V lost 6 bases, and 8 bases had no gene match. Germline lookup yields CDR1 DFQATT and CDR2 SNEGSKA (reference sequence). Written as DNA, the CDR3 is TGCAGTGCCCCGAGCGGGGGGTACCCAGATACGCAGTATTTT. It yields the protein CSAPSGGYPDTQYF.

V and J are TRBV19 and TRBJ1-1; no firm D call. V gave up 3 bases and J gave up 5 bases, with 4 bases separating them. Germline V gives CDR1 LNHDA, CDR2 SQIVND (reference sequence). This CDR3 comprises 11 residues. The CDR3 sequence: CASSMGTEAFF. In DNA form, the CDR3 reads TGTGCCAGTAGTATGGGGACTGAAGCTTTCTTT.

There are a few counts of this clonotype. This chain links TRBV27 with TRBJ2-3; 9 nucleotides line up with TRBD2. The trim removed 5 bases at V and 4 bases at J, leaving 4 bases unmatched. The CDR3 spans 14 residues. Germline V gene lookup returns CDR1 MNHEY and CDR2 SMNVEV (reference sequence). CDR3 in amino acids: CASSPGLAPDTQYF. The CDR3 DNA sequence: TGTGCCAGCAGTCCGGGACTAGCCCCAGATACGCAGTATTTT.

This clonotype showed up just a few times. The chain has TRBV20-1 and TRBJ1-2, with 11 bases fitting TRBD1. The CDR3 is made up of 14 amino acids. Germline V gives CDR1 DFQATT, CDR2 SNEGSKA (reference sequence). The V and J ends lost 5 bases and 4 bases, in that order; junction bases with no gene match: 6. This CDR3 reads CSARGTGGIYGYTF. The CDR3 bases are TGCAGTGCTCGAGGGACAGGGGGTATCTATGGCTACACCTTC.

This clonotype was observed a handful of times. This chain joins TRBV28 and TRBJ2-1; a weak D match, TRBD2 (5 bases). CDR3 size: 15 residues. V lost 3 bases, J lost 0 bases, and 9 bases lay in between. The germline CDR1 and CDR2 sequences are MDHEN and SYDVKM. CDR3 region: CASSFTGSSYNEQFF. Here the CDR3 DNA reads TGTGCCAGCAGTTTCACGGGGAGCTCCTACAATGAGCAGTTCTTC.

The V and J genes are TRBV6-6 and TRBJ1-6; 7 bases are a match to TRBD1. Germline CDR1 reads MNHNY; CDR2 reads SVGAGI (reference sequence). This CDR3 is 16 amino acids long. With V trimmed by 2 bases and J by 7 bases, 8 bases remained unmatched. The CDR3 DNA reads as TGTGCCAGCAGTTACACCCCTACAGGGGTAAATTCACCCCTCCACTTT. Amino acids: CASSYTPTGVNSPLHF.